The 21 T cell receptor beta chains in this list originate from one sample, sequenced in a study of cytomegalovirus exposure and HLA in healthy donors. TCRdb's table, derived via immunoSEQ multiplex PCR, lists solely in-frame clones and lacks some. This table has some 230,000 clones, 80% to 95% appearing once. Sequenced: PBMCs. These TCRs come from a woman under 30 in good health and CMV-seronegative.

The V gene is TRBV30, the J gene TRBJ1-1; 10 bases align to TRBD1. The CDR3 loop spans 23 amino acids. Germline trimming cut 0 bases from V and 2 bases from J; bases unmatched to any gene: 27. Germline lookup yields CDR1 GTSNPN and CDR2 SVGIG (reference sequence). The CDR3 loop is CAWSVRTTVITGTGDRRNTEAFF. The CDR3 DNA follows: TGTGCCTGGAGTGTACGGACTACGGTAATAACCGGGACAGGGGATCGCAGAAACACTGAAGCTTTCTTT. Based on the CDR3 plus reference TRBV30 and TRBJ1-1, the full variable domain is SQTIHQWPATLVQPVGSPLSLECTVEGTSNPNLYWYRQAAGRGLQLLFYSVGIGQISSEVPQNLSASRPQDRQFILSSKKLLLSDSGFYLCAWSVRTTVITGTGDRRNTEAFFGQGTRLTVV.

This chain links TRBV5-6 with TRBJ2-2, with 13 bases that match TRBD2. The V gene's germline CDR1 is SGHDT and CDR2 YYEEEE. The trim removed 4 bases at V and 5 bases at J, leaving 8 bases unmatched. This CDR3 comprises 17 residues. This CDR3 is CASSTSPGLAGTGELFF. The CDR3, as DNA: TGTGCCAGCAGCACAAGCCCGGGACTAGCGGGAACCGGGGAGCTGTTTTTT. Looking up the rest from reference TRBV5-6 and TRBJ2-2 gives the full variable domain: DAGVTQSPTHLIKTRGQQVTLRCSPKSGHDTVSWYQQALGQGPQFIFQYYEEEERQRGNFPDRFSGHQFPNYSSELNVNALLLGDSALYLCASSTSPGLAGTGELFFGEGSRLTVL.

The CDR3 nucleotides read TGTGCCAGCAGCTCGTCTAGCTCCTACGAGCAGTACTTC. Translating gives CASSSSSSYEQYF. The chain recombines TRBV11-2 with TRBJ2-7; D unclear. The CDR3 consists of 13 residues. Per the germline V gene, CDR1 is SGHAT and CDR2 is FQNNGV. V was trimmed by 4 bases and J by 0 bases, leaving 7 bases between them.

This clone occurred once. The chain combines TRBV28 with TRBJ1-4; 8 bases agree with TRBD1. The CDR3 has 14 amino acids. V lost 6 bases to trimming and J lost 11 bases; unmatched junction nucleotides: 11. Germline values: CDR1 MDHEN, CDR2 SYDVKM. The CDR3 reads CASRQQGEKGKLFF. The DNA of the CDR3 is TGTGCCAGCAGACAACAGGGGGAAAAAGGGAAACTGTTTTTT.

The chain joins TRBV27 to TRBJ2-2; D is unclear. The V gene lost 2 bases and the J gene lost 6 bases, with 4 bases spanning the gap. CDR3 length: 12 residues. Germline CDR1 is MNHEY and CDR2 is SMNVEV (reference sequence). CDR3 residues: CASSLRAGELFF. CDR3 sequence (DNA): TGTGCCAGCAGTTTACGAGCCGGGGAGCTGTTTTTT.

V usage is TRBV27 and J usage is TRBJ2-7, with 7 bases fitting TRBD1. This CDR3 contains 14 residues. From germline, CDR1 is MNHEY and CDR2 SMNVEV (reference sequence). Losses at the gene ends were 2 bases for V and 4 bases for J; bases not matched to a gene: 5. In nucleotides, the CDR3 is TGTGCCAGCAGTTTAAAGGGGGCGTTGTACGAGCAGTACTTC. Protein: CASSLKGALYEQYF.

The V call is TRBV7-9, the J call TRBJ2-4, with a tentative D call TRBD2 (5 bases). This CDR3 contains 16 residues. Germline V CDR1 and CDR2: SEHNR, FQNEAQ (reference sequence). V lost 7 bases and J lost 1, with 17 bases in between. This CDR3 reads CASTRGTGLAKNIQYF. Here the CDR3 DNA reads TGTGCCAGCACCCGGGGAACCGGGCTGGCCAAAAACATTCAGTACTTC.

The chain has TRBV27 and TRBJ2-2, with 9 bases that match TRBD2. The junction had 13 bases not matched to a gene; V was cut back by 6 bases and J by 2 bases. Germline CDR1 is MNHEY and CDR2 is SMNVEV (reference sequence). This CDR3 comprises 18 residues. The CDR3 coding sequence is TGTGCCAGCAGCCTTATTTGGTCTAGCGGGATAAACACCGGGGAGCTGTTTTTT. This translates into CASSLIWSSGINTGELFF.

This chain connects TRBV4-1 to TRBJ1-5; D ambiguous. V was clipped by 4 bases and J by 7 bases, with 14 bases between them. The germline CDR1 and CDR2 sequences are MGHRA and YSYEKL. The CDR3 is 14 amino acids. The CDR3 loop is CASSRGEGFQPQHF. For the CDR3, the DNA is TGCGCCAGCAGCCGCGGCGAGGGTTTCCAGCCCCAGCATTTT.

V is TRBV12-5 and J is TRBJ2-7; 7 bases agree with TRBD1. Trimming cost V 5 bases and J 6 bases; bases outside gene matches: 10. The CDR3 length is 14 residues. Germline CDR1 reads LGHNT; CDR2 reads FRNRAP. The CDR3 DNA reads TGTGCTAGTGGTAAGGGGACAGCCCTAGGCGAGCAGTACTTC. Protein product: CASGKGTALGEQYF. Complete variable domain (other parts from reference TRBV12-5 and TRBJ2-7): DARVTQTPRHKVTEMGQEVTMRCQPILGHNTVFWYRQTMMQGLELLAYFRNRAPLDDSGMPKDRFSAEMPDATLATLKIQPSEPRDSAVYFCASGKGTALGEQYFGPGTRLTVT.

The CDR3: CASSVDRGLVTGELFF. CDR3 coding DNA: TGTGCCAGCAGTGTCGACAGGGGGCTGGTGACCGGGGAGCTGTTTTTT. V is TRBV6-1 and J is TRBJ2-2; 10 bases are shared with TRBD1. CDR1 and CDR2 (germline): MNHNS, SASEGT. Losses at the gene ends were 4 bases for V and 5 bases for J; bases not matched to a gene: 7. The CDR3 is made up of 16 amino acids.

CDR3 amino acids: CASSIQNLSGNTIYF. The DNA of the CDR3 is TGTGCCAGTAGTATCCAGAATCTCTCTGGAAACACCATATATTTT. The rearrangement uses TRBV19 and TRBJ1-3, with unresolved D. V was cut by 3 bases and J by 0 bases, with 9 bases left in between. The germline CDR1 and CDR2 sequences are LNHDA and SQIVND (reference sequence). The CDR3 loop spans 15 amino acids. The full variable domain, rest sourced from reference TRBV19 and TRBJ1-3, is DGGITQSPKYLFRKEGQNVTLSCEQNLNHDAMYWYRQDPGQGLRLIYYSQIVNDFQKGDIAEGYSVSREKKESFPLTVTSAQKNPTAFYLCASSIQNLSGNTIYFGEGSWLTVV.

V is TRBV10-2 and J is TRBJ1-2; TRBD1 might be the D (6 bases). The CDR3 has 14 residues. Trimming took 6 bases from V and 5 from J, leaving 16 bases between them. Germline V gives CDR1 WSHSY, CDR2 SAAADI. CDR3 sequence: CASRRGGAEYGYTF. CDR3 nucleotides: TGCGCCAGCAGGAGGGGGGGGGCGGAGTATGGCTACACCTTC.

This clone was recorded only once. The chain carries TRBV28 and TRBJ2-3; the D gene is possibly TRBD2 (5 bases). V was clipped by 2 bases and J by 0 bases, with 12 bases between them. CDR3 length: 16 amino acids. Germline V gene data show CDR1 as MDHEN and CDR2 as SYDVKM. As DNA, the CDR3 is TGTGCCAGCAGTTTAGGAGCGGCCGTTAGCACAGATACGCAGTATTTT. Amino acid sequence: CASSLGAAVSTDTQYF.

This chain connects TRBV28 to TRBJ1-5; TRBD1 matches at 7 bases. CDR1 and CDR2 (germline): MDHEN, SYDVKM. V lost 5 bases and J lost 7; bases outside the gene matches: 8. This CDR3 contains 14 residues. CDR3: CASSHRGRGQPQHF. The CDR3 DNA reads TGTGCCAGCAGTCACAGGGGTAGGGGCCAGCCCCAGCATTTT.

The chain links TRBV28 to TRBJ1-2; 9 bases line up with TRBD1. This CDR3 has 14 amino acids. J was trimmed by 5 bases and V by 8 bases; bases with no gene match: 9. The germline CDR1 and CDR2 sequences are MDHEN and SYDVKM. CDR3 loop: CASRTGASTYGYTF. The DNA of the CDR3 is TGTGCCAGCCGGACAGGGGCCTCCACTTATGGCTACACCTTC.

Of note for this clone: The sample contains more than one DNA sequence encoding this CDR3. CDR3 nucleotides: TGTGCCAGCAGCTTGCGGGGCGAGCAGTACTTC. Amino acid sequence: CASSLRGEQYF. V and J are TRBV5-4 and TRBJ2-7; a possible D gene is TRBD2 (5 bases). Between the trimmed V and J ends, which lost 1 base and 6 bases, there was a span of 5 bases. Germline loops: CDR1 SGHNT, CDR2 YYREEE (reference sequence). This CDR3 is built from 11 residues.

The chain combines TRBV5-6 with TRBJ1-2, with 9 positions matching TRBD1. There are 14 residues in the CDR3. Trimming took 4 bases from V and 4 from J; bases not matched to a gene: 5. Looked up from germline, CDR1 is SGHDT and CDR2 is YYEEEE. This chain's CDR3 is CASSGTGLGYGYTF. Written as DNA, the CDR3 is TGTGCCAGCAGCGGGACAGGGTTGGGCTATGGCTACACCTTC.

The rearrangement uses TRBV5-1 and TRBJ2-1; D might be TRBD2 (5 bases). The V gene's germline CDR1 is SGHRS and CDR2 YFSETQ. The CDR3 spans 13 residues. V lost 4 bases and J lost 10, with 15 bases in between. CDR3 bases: TGCGCCAGCAGCAGGACTGGGCGGGTGGAGCAGTTCTTC. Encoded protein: CASSRTGRVEQFF.

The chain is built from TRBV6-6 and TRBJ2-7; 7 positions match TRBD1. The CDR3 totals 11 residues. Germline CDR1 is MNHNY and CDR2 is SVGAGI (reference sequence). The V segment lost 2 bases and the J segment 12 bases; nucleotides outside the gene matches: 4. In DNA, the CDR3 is TGTGCCAGCAGTTACGGACAGGTGGCGTACTTC. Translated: CASSYGQVAYF.

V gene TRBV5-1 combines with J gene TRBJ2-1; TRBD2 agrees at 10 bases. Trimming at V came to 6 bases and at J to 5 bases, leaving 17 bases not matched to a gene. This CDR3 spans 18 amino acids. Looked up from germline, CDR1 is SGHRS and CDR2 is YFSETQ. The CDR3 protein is CASTPFRRPGLADNEQFF. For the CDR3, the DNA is TGCGCCAGCACTCCTTTCCGTCGACCCGGACTAGCGGACAATGAGCAGTTCTTC.